This T cell receptor beta chain is from a study of CD8 T cells in ankylosing spondylitis. Study-wide results and caveats: A TCR beta motif of eight highly homologous variants appeared characteristic of ankylosing spondylitis blood. Some of these motif variants have turned up before, in reports on reactive arthritis synovial fluid and blood.

Notes on this clonotype: Its antigen is not identified.

Via MiXCR, TCRdb re-called the 5' RACE reads, giving one row per CDR3 protein. The table includes fewer than 200,000 distinct CDR3 sequences, over 15% detected once. Germline CDR1 and CDR2: DFQATT and SNEGSKA (reference sequence). The CDR3 loop spans 13 amino acids. V gave up 5 bases and J gave up 3 bases, with 11 bases separating them. The sequence was collected from a male donor under 30 with ankylosing spondylitis or in good health (not recorded which). This chain connects TRBV20-1 to TRBJ1-3; D uncertain. Sequenced input: blood, either unsorted or a sorted T cell fraction (not recorded which). CDR3: CSASTQLGNTIYF. In DNA, the CDR3 is TGCAGTGCTTCGACACAGCTTGGAAACACCATATATTTT.